These 4 T cell receptor beta chains originate from one sample sequenced in a study of response to subunit inactivated influenza vaccine. MiXCR, applied by TCRdb to the RT-PCR reads, yields one record per CDR3 protein. The sample comprises about 780,000 distinct CDR3 sequences, less than 20% of which are singletons, and roughly a tenth rests with the top ten. This specimen consisted of PBMCs from blood, obtained 5 to 6 days after vaccination. Receptors originate from a man between 45 and 60 years old who received an inactivated influenza vaccine.

This clonotype has a count of ten or more. The rearrangement joins TRBV29-1 to TRBJ1-1; possibly TRBD1 for D (5 bases). This CDR3 is built from 12 residues. Per the germline V gene, CDR1 is SQVTM and CDR2 is ANQGSEA. Trimming stripped 4 bases from V and 5 bases from J, with 11 bases between. The CDR3 sequence: CSVGQGDTEAFF. The CDR3 DNA reads TGCAGCGTTGGGCAGGGAGATACTGAAGCTTTCTTT.

The rearrangement uses TRBV5-5 and TRBJ2-1; D might be TRBD2 (6 bases). The CDR3 consists of 14 residues. Trimming removed 4 bases from V and 15 bases from J, with 23 bases in between. Germline V gene sequence: CDR1 SGHKS, CDR2 YYEKEE (reference sequence). In nucleotides, the CDR3 is TGTGCCAGCAGCCTCCGCCGGGAGACACCAACACGGTTCTTC. Translated: CASSLRRETPTRFF.

The chain employs TRBV10-3 and TRBJ2-1; TRBD2 aligns across 11 bases. CDR1 is ENHRY, CDR2 SYGVKD, per germline. V trimming: 3 bases; J trimming: 9 bases; junction bases outside the gene matches: 10. The CDR3 has 16 residues. DNA of the CDR3: TGTGCCATCAGTGATAGGAACCTAGCGGGAGGAATTGAGCAGTTCTTC. It codes for CAISDRNLAGGIEQFF.

This clonotype came up many times. The rearrangement uses TRBV6-1 and TRBJ2-4; maybe TRBD1 (5 bases). Trimming left V 6 bases short and J 7 bases short, with 13 bases between. The germline CDR1 and CDR2 sequences are MNHNS and SASEGT. The CDR3 has 13 amino acids. The CDR3 DNA sequence: TGTGCCAGCAGACCAGGGATCCAGAACATTCAGTACTTC. Translating gives CASRPGIQNIQYF.